The clone carrying this T cell receptor beta chain showed up just a few times. Its antigen is undetermined. The time point: newly diagnosed GD, antithyroid drugs for less than 3 months. There was RNA extracted from PBMCs, and the TCR library was made from it. Sequencing libraries for TCR beta were prepared with iRepertoire HTBI primers and Arm-PCR of CDR3 regions. TCRdb reprocessed the multiplex PCR reads with MiXCR, giving one entry per CDR3 protein. The sample includes hundreds of thousands of distinct CDR3 sequences, about 12% of them seen just once. V shed 0 bases, J shed 5 bases, and the junction held 9 bases outside the gene matches. The V gene's germline CDR1 is SGHNT and CDR2 YYREEE (reference sequence). The CDR3 contains 17 residues. This specimen comes from a study of regulatory T cells in long-lasting Graves disease. Study-wide results and limits: Gene preferences differed: TRBV28, TRBJ1-2, TRBJ2-5 in persistent cases. Newly diagnosed Graves' patients had higher TCR diversity than persistent ones.

This sample also appeared in a second study, on T cells in Graves' hyperthyroidism and ophthalmopathy. From that report: Ophthalmopathy and stable hyperthyroidism were told apart by a 13 V-J model. The model's output predicted ophthalmopathy at a median of 6.5 months prior to onset.

The chain links TRBV5-4 to TRBJ2-5, with 11 nucleotides matching TRBD2. This clonotype was sampled from a young woman with Graves disease. The sample consisted of peripheral blood mononuclear cells (PBMCs), taken at new diagnosis, from a patient treated with antithyroid drugs. The CDR3 protein is CASSLAGLAGGLETQYF. DNA of the CDR3: TGTGCCAGCAGCTTGGCCGGTCTAGCGGGAGGCCTTGAGACCCAGTACTTC.